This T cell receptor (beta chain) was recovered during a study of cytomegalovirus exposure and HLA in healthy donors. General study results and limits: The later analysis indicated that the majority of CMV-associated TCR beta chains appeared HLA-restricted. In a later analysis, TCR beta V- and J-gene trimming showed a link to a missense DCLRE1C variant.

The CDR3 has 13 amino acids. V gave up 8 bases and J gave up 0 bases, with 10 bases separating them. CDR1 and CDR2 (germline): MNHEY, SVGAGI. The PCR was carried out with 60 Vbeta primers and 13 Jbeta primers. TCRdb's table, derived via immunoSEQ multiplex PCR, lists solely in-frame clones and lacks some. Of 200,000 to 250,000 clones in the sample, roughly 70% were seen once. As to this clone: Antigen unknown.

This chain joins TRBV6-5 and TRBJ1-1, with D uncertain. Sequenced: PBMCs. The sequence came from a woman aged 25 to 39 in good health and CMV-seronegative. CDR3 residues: CASSRLLNTEAFF. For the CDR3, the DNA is TGTGCCAGCTCACGACTTTTGAACACTGAAGCTTTCTTT.